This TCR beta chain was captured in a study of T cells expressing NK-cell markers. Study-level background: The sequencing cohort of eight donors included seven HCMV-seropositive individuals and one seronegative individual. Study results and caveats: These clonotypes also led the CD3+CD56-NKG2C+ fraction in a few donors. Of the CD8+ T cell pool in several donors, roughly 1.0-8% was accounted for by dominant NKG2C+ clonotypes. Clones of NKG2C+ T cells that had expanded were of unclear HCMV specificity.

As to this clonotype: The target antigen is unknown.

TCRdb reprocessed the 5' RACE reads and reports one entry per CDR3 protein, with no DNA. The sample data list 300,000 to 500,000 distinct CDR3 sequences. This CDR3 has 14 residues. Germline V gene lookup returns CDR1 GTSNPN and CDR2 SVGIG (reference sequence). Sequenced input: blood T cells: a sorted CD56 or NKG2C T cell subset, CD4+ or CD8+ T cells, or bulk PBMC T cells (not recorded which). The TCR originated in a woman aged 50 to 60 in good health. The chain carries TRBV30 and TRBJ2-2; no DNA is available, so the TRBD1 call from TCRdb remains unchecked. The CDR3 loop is CAWSRQGNTGELFF.